The 24 T cell receptor beta chains given below trace back to one sample, sequenced in a study of shared clonotypes between healthy human individuals. The method was immunoSEQ multiplex PCR; TCRdb's version includes in-frame clones alone and lacks a portion of them. The table has millions of clones, just over 90% seen once. Material: naive CD4+ T cells sorted from blood. As for subset: CD45RA+ positively selected. Every receptor here comes from a man aged 18 to 29 in good health.

This clone came up a few times. Additional DNA sequences in this sample encode the identical CDR3. V usage is TRBV2 and J usage is TRBJ2-7; the D gene is possibly TRBD2 (5 bases). Germline loops: CDR1 SNHLY, CDR2 FYNNEI. Trimming removed 7 bases at V and 1 base at J, with 8 bases between. The CDR3 covers 12 residues. CDR3 DNA: TGTGCCAGCATAGGAGGTTCCTACGAGCAGTACTTC. Protein sequence: CASIGGSYEQYF.

V gene TRBV9 combines with J gene TRBJ1-1; possible D gene TRBD1, 6 bases. The V gene's germline CDR1 is SGDLS and CDR2 YYNGEE. This CDR3 spans 17 amino acids. Trimming pared 0 bases from V and 1 base from J, leaving 16 bases between. CDR3 nucleotide sequence: TGTGCCAGCAGCGTAGAGGGGGGTGGGCGAAAGAACACTGAAGCTTTCTTT. The encoded protein is CASSVEGGGRKNTEAFF.

V usage is TRBV7-9 and J usage is TRBJ1-3; D not certain. Germline loops: CDR1 SEHNR, CDR2 FQNEAQ (reference sequence). V was pared by 5 bases and J by 1 base, with 3 bases between. The CDR3 contains 12 residues. The CDR3 nucleotides read TGTGCCAGCAGCCATTCTGGAAACACCATATATTTT. This translates into CASSHSGNTIYF.

V gene TRBV30 combines with J gene TRBJ2-5, with TRBD2 identical over 12 bases. This CDR3 is 17 amino acids long. In germline, CDR1 is GTSNPN, CDR2 SVGIG (reference sequence). Trimming cost V 2 bases and J 1 base; bases outside gene matches: 8. In nucleotides, the CDR3 is TGTGCCTGGAGTCAAAAACTAGCGGGAGGTATCCAAGAGACCCAGTACTTC. Translating gives CAWSQKLAGGIQETQYF.

The chain carries TRBV9 and TRBJ2-3; D gene ambiguous. CDR1 SGDLS and CDR2 YYNGEE come from the germline V gene. Between the trimmed V and J ends, which lost 7 bases and 0 bases, there was a span of 15 bases. The CDR3 sequence is 15 residues long. The CDR3 loop reads CASVTARPSTDTQYF. DNA of the CDR3: TGTGCCAGCGTAACGGCCCGCCCTAGCACAGATACGCAGTATTTT.

This clone has just one count. This sequence joins TRBV27 and TRBJ2-7; D might be TRBD2 (6 bases). Between the trimmed V and J ends, which lost 3 bases and 3 bases, there was a span of 15 bases. The CDR3 runs 15 residues. The germline CDR1 and CDR2 sequences are MNHEY and SMNVEV (reference sequence). DNA for the CDR3: TGTGCCAGCAGTTTCCTTGGCGGGGCGGACTACGAGCAGTACTTC. Encoded protein: CASSFLGGADYEQYF.

The chain combines TRBV2 with TRBJ2-3; D uncertain. Germline V gene lookup returns CDR1 SNHLY and CDR2 FYNNEI. The CDR3 is 13 residues long. Trimming stripped 7 bases from V and 7 bases from J, with 15 bases between. In DNA form, the CDR3 reads TGTGCCAGCAAAGGTGGTTCCGTCAATACGCAGTATTTT. Its translation: CASKGGSVNTQYF. Combining the CDR3 with reference TRBV2 and TRBJ2-3 gives the whole variable domain EPEVTQTPSHQVTQMGQEVILRCVPISNHLYFYWYRQILGQKVEFLVSFYNNEISEKSEIFDDQFSVERPDGSNFTLKIRSTKLEDSAMYFCASKGGSVNTQYFGPGTRLTVL.

The chain is built from TRBV5-8 and TRBJ2-5, with 8 positions matching TRBD2. Trimming removed 1 base from V and 4 bases from J; junction bases left unmatched: 12. Germline CDR1 SGHTS, CDR2 YDEGEE. There are 17 residues in the CDR3. The CDR3 sequence: CASSLSRGGLNRETQYF. The CDR3 DNA reads TGTGCCAGCAGCTTGTCGCGCGGGGGGCTCAACCGAGAGACCCAGTACTTC.

The rearrangement uses TRBV6-1 and TRBJ1-1, with D perhaps TRBD1 (5 bases). V shed 5 bases and J shed 0 bases, with 10 bases lying between them. Germline assignment: CDR1 MNHNS and CDR2 SASEGT. The CDR3 has 14 residues. CDR3 sequence: CASSFTGLNTEAFF. DNA for the CDR3: TGTGCCAGCAGTTTTACAGGCTTGAACACTGAAGCTTTCTTT.

V and J are TRBV7-8 and TRBJ1-1; 7 bases line up with TRBD1. Trimming cost V 6 bases and J 3 bases; bases outside gene matches: 13. CDR3 length equals 16 residues. CDR1 and CDR2 (germline): SGHVS, FQNEAQ. The CDR3 reads CASSLNQGGFYTEAFF. As DNA, the CDR3 is TGTGCCAGCAGTCTAAACCAGGGGGGATTTTACACTGAAGCTTTCTTT.

A note on this clone: This sample also contains other DNA sequences that code for the same CDR3. The rearrangement joins TRBV6-5 to TRBJ2-2; D not certain. CDR3 length: 14 residues. V shed 0 bases and J shed 1 base, with 3 bases lying between them. In germline, CDR1 is MNHEY, CDR2 SVGAGI. The CDR3 sequence: CASSYSLNTGELFF. The CDR3 DNA reads TGTGCCAGCAGTTACTCCCTGAACACCGGGGAGCTGTTTTTT.

V and J are TRBV25-1 and TRBJ2-7; perhaps TRBD1 as D (5 bases). The CDR3 is 12 amino acids. Trimming took 5 bases from V and 6 from J, leaving 11 bases between them. The germline V gene has CDR1 MGHDK and CDR2 SYGVNS. CDR3 in DNA: TGTGCCAGCAGTAATGTAAGGGGCGAGCAGTACTTC. It yields the protein CASSNVRGEQYF.

Here the CDR3 reads CASTKNAYEQYF. The CDR3 DNA follows: TGTGCCAGCACCAAAAACGCATACGAGCAGTACTTC. The chain carries TRBV28 and TRBJ2-7; D gene unclear. V was trimmed by 7 bases and J by 4 bases, leaving 11 bases between them. This CDR3 is built from 12 residues. The germline gives CDR1 MDHEN, CDR2 SYDVKM.

V usage is TRBV25-1 and J usage is TRBJ2-7; perhaps TRBD2 as D (6 bases). V gave up 7 bases and J gave up 0 bases, with 10 bases separating them. CDR3 length: 13 amino acids. Germline-derived CDR1 and CDR2 are MGHDK and SYGVNS. The CDR3 coding sequence is TGTGCCAGCACGGAGGGGCTCTCCTACGAGCAGTACTTC. Translated, it gives CASTEGLSYEQYF.

This chain connects TRBV19 to TRBJ1-2; the match to TRBD1 covers 8 bases. Trimming cost V 6 bases and J 8 bases; bases outside gene matches: 20. Germline lookup yields CDR1 LNHDA and CDR2 SQIVND (reference sequence). This CDR3 has 17 amino acids. CDR3 sequence: CASRFTGTGDSPPGYTF. The CDR3 coding sequence is TGTGCCAGTAGATTTACCGGGACAGGAGACTCACCCCCGGGCTACACCTTC. Variable domain in full (rest from reference TRBV19 and TRBJ1-2): DGGITQSPKYLFRKEGQNVTLSCEQNLNHDAMYWYRQDPGQGLRLIYYSQIVNDFQKGDIAEGYSVSREKKESFPLTVTSAQKNPTAFYLCASRFTGTGDSPPGYTFGSGTRLTVV.

The chain carries TRBV11-3 and TRBJ1-1; D perhaps matches TRBD1 (6 bases). V dropped 3 bases and J dropped 6 bases, with 8 bases sitting between them. Germline loops: CDR1 SGHNT, CDR2 YENEEA. There are 12 residues in the CDR3. The CDR3 DNA reads TGTGCCAGCAGCTTGACAGGCGCTGAAGCTTTCTTT. It specifies CASSLTGAEAFF.

CDR3 nucleotide sequence: TGTGCCAGCAAGCTCAACGGACGGCTAAAACGCTACGAGCAGTACTTC. This gives the protein CASKLNGRLKRYEQYF. V and J are TRBV21-1 and TRBJ2-7. TRBV21-1 constitutes a pseudogene. The CDR3 consists of 16 residues.

The J gene is TRBJ2-7, the V gene TRBV7-2, with 8 nucleotides matching TRBD2. The CDR3 spans 15 residues. After removal of 6 bases from V and 1 base from J, the junction contained 8 bases not matched to a gene. Germline CDR1 is SGHTA and CDR2 is FQGNSA. CDR3 DNA: TGTGCCAGCAGGCCTACTAGCGGCTCTTCCTACGAGCAGTACTTC. Protein sequence: CASRPTSGSSYEQYF.

This clone was counted once. This chain uses TRBV18 with TRBJ2-5, with 8 bases fitting TRBD2. The CDR3 has 15 residues. V lost 2 bases to trimming and J lost 4 bases; unmatched junction nucleotides: 6. Germline V gives CDR1 KGHSH, CDR2 LQKENI. The CDR3 spells CASSPSGGVTETQYF. In nucleotides, the CDR3 is TGTGCCAGCTCACCAAGCGGGGGAGTCACAGAGACCCAGTACTTC. Combining the CDR3 with reference TRBV18 and TRBJ2-5 gives the whole variable domain NAGVMQNPRHLVRRRGQEARLRCSPMKGHSHVYWYRQLPEEGLKFMVYLQKENIIDESGMPKERFSAEFPKEGPSILRIQQVVRGDSAAYFCASSPSGGVTETQYFGPGTRLLVL.

In the case of this clone: Additional DNA sequences in this sample encode the identical CDR3. V is TRBV7-2 and J is TRBJ1-5, with D hard to call. The CDR3 runs 14 residues. Germline V gene lookup returns CDR1 SGHTA and CDR2 FQGNSA. V lost 1 base and J 3 bases, leaving 7 bases between the germline ends. The CDR3 spells CASSLVQVNQPQHF. CDR3 in DNA: TGTGCCAGCAGCTTAGTTCAGGTCAATCAGCCCCAGCATTTT.

The chain couples TRBV5-1 to TRBJ2-2; TRBD2 is a possible D gene (5 bases). The V and J ends lost 0 bases and 3 bases respectively, with 9 bases between them. The V gene's germline CDR1 is SGHRS and CDR2 YFSETQ. The CDR3 sequence is 15 residues long. Here the CDR3 reads CASSLAGSDTGELFF. The CDR3 DNA reads TGCGCCAGCAGCTTGGCGGGGTCGGACACCGGGGAGCTGTTTTTT.

The chain recombines TRBV6-5 with TRBJ1-2; TRBD1 matches at 8 bases. The CDR3 spans 14 residues. CDR1 MNHEY and CDR2 SVGAGI come from the germline V gene. Germline trimming cut 10 bases from V and 7 bases from J; bases unmatched to any gene: 14. In DNA, the CDR3 is TGTGCCACCAAGCCGTCAGGGGGCCTGGGTGGCTACACCTTC. It yields the protein CATKPSGGLGGYTF.

The gene calls are TRBV19 and TRBJ1-2, with D perhaps matching TRBD1 (5 bases). This CDR3 spans 14 amino acids. V lost 7 bases, J lost 7 bases, and 19 bases lay in between. Germline assignment: CDR1 LNHDA and CDR2 SQIVND (reference sequence). The DNA of the CDR3 is TGTGCCAGTAATCGGCTTCAGGGTGCTAGTGGCTACACCTTC. Translation gives CASNRLQGASGYTF. Full variable domain (missing parts from reference TRBV19 and TRBJ1-2): DGGITQSPKYLFRKEGQNVTLSCEQNLNHDAMYWYRQDPGQGLRLIYYSQIVNDFQKGDIAEGYSVSREKKESFPLTVTSAQKNPTAFYLCASNRLQGASGYTFGSGTRLTVV.

CDR3 DNA: TGTGCCAGCAGCTCGATGACAGGGCCCACCGGGGAGCTGTTTTTT. This sequence encodes CASSSMTGPTGELFF. The chain recombines TRBV11-2 with TRBJ2-2; 7 bases agree with TRBD1. Trimming took 4 bases from V and 4 from J; bases not matched to a gene: 6. Per the germline V gene, CDR1 is SGHAT and CDR2 is FQNNGV. This CDR3 is 15 amino acids long.